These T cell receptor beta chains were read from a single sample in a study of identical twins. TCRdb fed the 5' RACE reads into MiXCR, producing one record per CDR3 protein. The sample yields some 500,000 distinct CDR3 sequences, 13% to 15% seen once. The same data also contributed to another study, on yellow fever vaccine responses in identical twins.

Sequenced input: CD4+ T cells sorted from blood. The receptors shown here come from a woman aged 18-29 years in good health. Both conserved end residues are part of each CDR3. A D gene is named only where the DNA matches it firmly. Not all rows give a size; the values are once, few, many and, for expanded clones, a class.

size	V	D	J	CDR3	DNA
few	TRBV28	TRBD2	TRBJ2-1	CASSSSGTSVRNEQFF	TGTGCCAGCTCCTCATCCGGGACTAGCGTTAGGAATGAGCAGTTCTTC
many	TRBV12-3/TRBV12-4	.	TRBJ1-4	CATRLATNEKLFF	TGTGCCACCAGACTGGCAACTAATGAAAAACTGTTTTTT
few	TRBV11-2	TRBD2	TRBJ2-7	CASSILSGAATYEQYF	TGTGCCAGCAGCATCCTTAGCGGGGCCGCTACCTACGAGCAGTACTTC
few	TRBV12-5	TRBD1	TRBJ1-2	CASAGDSYGYTF	TGTGCTAGTGCTGGGGACAGCTATGGCTACACCTTC
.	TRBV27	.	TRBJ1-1	CASSFRTGAAFF	TGTGCCAGCAGTTTTAGGACGGGTGCGGCTTTCTTT
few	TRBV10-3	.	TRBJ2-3	CAIKSGDTQYF	TGTGCCATCAAGTCGGGAGATACGCAGTATTTT
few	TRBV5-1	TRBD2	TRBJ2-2	CASKKPGLATTGELFF	TGCGCCAGCAAAAAACCGGGACTAGCGACGACCGGGGAGCTGTTTTTT
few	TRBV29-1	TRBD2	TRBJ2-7	CSVQAGTSGSRSYEQYF	TGCAGCGTCCAAGCCGGGACTAGCGGGTCCCGCTCCTACGAGCAGTACTTC
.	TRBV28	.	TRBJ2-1	CASSFQYSYNEQFF	TGTGCCAGCAGTTTCCAGTACTCCTACAATGAGCAGTTCTTC
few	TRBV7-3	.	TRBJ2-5	CASSLVGRGEETQYF	TGTGCCAGCAGCTTAGTAGGCAGGGGGGAAGAGACCCAGTACTTC
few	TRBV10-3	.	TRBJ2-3	CAISEPRARTPSTDTQYF	TGTGCCATCAGTGAGCCACGCGCCCGGACACCAAGCACAGATACGCAGTATTTT
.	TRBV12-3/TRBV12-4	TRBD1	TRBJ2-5	CASTGQGVETQYF	TGTGCCAGCACAGGACAGGGCGTGGAGACCCAGTACTTC
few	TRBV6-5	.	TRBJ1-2	CATHSGTGYTF	TGTGCCACCCATTCAGGGACTGGCTACACCTTC
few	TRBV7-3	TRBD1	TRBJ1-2	CASSSTGGFDYGYTF	TGTGCCAGCAGCTCGACAGGGGGGTTTGACTATGGCTACACCTTC
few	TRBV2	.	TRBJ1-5	CASSELDWKPQHF	TGTGCCAGCAGTGAACTCGACTGGAAGCCCCAGCATTTT
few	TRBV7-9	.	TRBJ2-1	CASSLERRAEEVGQFF	TGTGCCAGCAGCTTAGAACGGAGAGCCGAAGAGGTGGGGCAGTTCTTC
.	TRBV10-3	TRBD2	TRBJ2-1	CAISDSGGSYNEQFF	TGTGCCATCAGTGACTCGGGAGGGTCCTACAATGAGCAGTTCTTC
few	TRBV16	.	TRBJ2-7	CASSQSGAQGSGEQYF	TGTGCCAGCAGCCAATCGGGCGCCCAGGGGTCTGGTGAGCAGTACTTC
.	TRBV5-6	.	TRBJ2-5	CASSLNLARETQYF	TGTGCCAGCAGCTTGAACCTAGCGCGGGAGACCCAGTACTTC
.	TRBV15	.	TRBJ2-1	CATSTVIKGAGTRDEQFF	TGTGCCACCAGCACCGTCATCAAGGGGGCAGGGACTAGGGATGAGCAGTTCTTC
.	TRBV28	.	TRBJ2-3	CASSLVSTGADTQYF	TGTGCCAGCAGTTTAGTCTCTACGGGGGCAGATACGCAGTATTTT
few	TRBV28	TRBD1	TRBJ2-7	CASSLIGQVKDEQYF	TGTGCCAGCAGTTTAATTGGACAGGTTAAGGACGAGCAGTACTTC
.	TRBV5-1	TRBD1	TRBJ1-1	CASRQQGSNTEAFF	TGCGCCAGCAGGCAACAGGGGTCGAACACTGAAGCTTTCTTT
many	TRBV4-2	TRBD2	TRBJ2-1	CASSPGWEGNNEQFF	TGTGCCAGCAGCCCTGGCTGGGAGGGAAACAATGAGCAGTTCTTC
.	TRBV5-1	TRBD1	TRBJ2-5	CASSPQGWQETQYF	TGCGCCAGCAGCCCACAGGGGTGGCAAGAGACCCAGTACTTC
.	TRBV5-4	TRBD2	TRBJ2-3	CASRKAGGRTDTQYF	TGTGCCAGCAGGAAAGCGGGGGGGCGCACAGATACGCAGTATTTT
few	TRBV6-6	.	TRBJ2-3	CASRPQVLDTQYF	TGTGCCAGCCGGCCACAGGTATTAGATACGCAGTATTTT
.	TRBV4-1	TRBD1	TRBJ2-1	CASSQEGGAPYNEQFF	TGCGCCAGCAGCCAAGAAGGGGGCGCCCCGTACAATGAGCAGTTCTTC
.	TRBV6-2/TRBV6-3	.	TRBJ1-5	CASNPNKGGLGSNQPQHF	TGTGCCAGCAACCCCAACAAAGGGGGGCTTGGAAGCAATCAGCCCCAGCATTTT
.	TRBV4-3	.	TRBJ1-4	CASSQEGRVDEKLFF	TGCGCCAGCAGCCAAGAGGGCAGGGTCGATGAAAAACTGTTTTTT
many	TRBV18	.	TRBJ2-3	CASSPRTGSTDTQYF	TGTGCCAGCTCACCTCGCACAGGGAGCACAGATACGCAGTATTTT
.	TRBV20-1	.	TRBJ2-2	CSARDRLNTGELFF	TGCAGTGCTAGAGATCGACTCAACACCGGGGAGCTGTTTTTT
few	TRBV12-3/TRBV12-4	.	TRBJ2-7	CASSLEAAISYEQYF	TGTGCCAGCAGTTTAGAGGCAGCTATCTCCTACGAGCAGTACTTC
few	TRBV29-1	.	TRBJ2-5	CSVIKRHTQETQYF	TGCAGCGTTATAAAGCGACATACGCAAGAGACCCAGTACTTC
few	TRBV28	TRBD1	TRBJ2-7	CASREDRVLLTYEQYF	TGTGCCAGCAGGGAAGACAGGGTCCTGCTAACCTACGAGCAGTACTTC
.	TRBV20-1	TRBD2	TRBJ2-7	CSARLSTSGRLKQYF	TGCAGTGCTAGACTCTCTACTAGCGGGAGATTAAAGCAGTACTTC
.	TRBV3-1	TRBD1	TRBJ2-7	CASSPTTGAEQYF	TGTGCCAGCAGCCCGACGACAGGGGCCGAGCAGTACTTC
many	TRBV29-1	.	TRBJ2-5	CSVDYKLFETQYF	TGCAGCGTTGATTACAAGTTATTTGAGACCCAGTACTTC
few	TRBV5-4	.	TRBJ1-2	CASSLVESHAGYTF	TGTGCCAGCAGCTTGGTGGAGAGTCATGCTGGCTACACCTTC
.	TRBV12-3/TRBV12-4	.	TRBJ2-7	CASSFQGTDSEQYF	TGTGCCAGCAGTTTTCAGGGGACCGACAGCGAGCAGTACTTC
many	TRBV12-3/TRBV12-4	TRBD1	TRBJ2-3	CASSEQGGADTQYF	TGTGCCAGCAGTGAACAGGGGGGAGCAGATACGCAGTATTTT
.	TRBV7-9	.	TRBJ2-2	CASSAAGELFF	TGTGCCAGCAGCGCCGCCGGGGAGCTGTTTTTT
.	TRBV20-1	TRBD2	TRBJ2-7	CSAAGLEGGPRSYEQYF	TGCAGTGCTGCGGGACTAGAGGGAGGGCCCAGGAGCTACGAGCAGTACTTC
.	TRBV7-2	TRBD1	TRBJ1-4	CASTLGQGSNEKLFF	TGTGCCAGCACCTTGGGACAGGGAAGTAATGAAAAACTGTTTTTT
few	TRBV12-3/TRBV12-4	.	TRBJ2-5	CASTNKETQYF	TGTGCCAGCACCAATAAAGAGACCCAGTACTTC
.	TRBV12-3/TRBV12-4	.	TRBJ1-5	CASSFMGSNQPQHF	TGTGCCAGCAGTTTCATGGGTAGCAATCAGCCCCAGCATTTT
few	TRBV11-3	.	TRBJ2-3	CASRKSGSDTQYF	TGTGCCAGCAGGAAAAGTGGGTCAGATACGCAGTATTTT
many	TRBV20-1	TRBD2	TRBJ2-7	CSALGLAGGKSYEQYF	TGCAGTGCTCTTGGACTAGCGGGAGGAAAGAGCTACGAGCAGTACTTC
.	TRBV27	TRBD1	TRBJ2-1	CASTKDRGAYNEQFF	TGTGCCAGCACAAAAGACAGGGGGGCCTACAATGAGCAGTTCTTC
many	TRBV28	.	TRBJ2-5	CASSLSGTQYF	TGTGCCAGCAGTTTATCGGGGACCCAGTACTTC
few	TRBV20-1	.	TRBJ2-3	CSAPTPIRGTDTQYF	TGCAGTGCCCCAACACCGATCCGTGGAACAGATACGCAGTATTTT
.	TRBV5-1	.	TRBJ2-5	CASSFAPVQTRQETQYF	TGCGCCAGCAGCTTTGCTCCTGTCCAGACTAGACAAGAGACCCAGTACTTC
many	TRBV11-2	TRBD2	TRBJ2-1	CASSLERSSGRWGSYNEQFF	TGTGCCAGCAGCTTAGAAAGGTCTAGCGGGAGATGGGGCTCCTACAATGAGCAGTTCTTC
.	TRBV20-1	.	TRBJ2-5	CSAEDRQQETQYF	TGCAGTGCTGAAGACAGACAACAAGAGACCCAGTACTTC
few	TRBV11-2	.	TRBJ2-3	CASSSPRGKNTQYF	TGTGCCAGCAGCTCCCCTCGGGGAAAGAATACGCAGTATTTT
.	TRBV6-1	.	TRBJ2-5	CASSVFGRQVEETQYF	TGTGCCAGCAGTGTTTTTGGACGACAAGTAGAAGAGACCCAGTACTTC